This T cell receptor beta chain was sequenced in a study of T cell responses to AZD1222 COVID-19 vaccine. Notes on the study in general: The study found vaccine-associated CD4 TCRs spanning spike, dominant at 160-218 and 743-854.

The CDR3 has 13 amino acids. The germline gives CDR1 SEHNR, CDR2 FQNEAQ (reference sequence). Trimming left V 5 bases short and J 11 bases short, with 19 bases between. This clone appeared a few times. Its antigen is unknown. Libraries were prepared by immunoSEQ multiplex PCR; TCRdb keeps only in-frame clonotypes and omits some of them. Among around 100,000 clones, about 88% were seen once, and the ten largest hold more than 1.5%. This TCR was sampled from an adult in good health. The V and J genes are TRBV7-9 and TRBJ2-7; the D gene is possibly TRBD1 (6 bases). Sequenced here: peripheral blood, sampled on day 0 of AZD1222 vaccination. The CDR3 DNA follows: TGTGCCAGCAGCGACACAGGGTTGGGTCCGGAGTACTTC. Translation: CASSDTGLGPEYF.